The T cell receptor beta chain under discussion was sequenced for a study of cytomegalovirus exposure and HLA in healthy donors. Primers: 60 Vbeta forward and 13 Jbeta reverse. Per the original methods: As a later analysis found, there were 70 million to 80 million unique TCR beta chains, of which 8.5 million to 13 million were shared. Generated by immunoSEQ multiplex PCR, the TCRdb table keeps only in-frame clones and is missing some. The V and J calls and clone size are taken from that table; D and trimming were inferred from the DNA. This table holds under 150,000 clones, 70% to 80% found once. In regard to this clone: Its antigen is as yet unknown.

General study results and limits: Trimming of TCR beta V- and J-genes showed a link, identified in a later analysis, to a missense DCLRE1C variant. Later analysis showed most CMV-associated TCR beta chains appearing HLA-restricted.

The CDR3 covers 14 residues. The sample taken for sequencing was PBMCs. This sequence joins TRBV7-5 and TRBJ2-7; TRBD1 is the table's D call and was not checked against the DNA. TRBV7-5 is a pseudogene. The TCR was taken from a woman in her 30s in good health and CMV-seropositive. CDR3 nucleotides: TGTGCCAGAAGCTTAGGGACAGGGGGCGACGAGCAGTACTTC. This gives the protein CARSLGTGGDEQYF.